The sequence of this T cell receptor beta chain was determined in a study of blood T cells in healthy people across ages. Staff drew roughly 10 milliliters of peripheral blood from each donor. Each sample gave at least 7 million isolated PBMCs. This clonotype has more than one count but fewer than ten. Its antigen is not known. The CDR3 has 15 residues. The V and J ends lost 0 bases and 9 bases respectively, with 18 bases between them. Germline assignment: CDR1 DFQATT and CDR2 SNEGSKA (reference sequence). The use of a sample-barcoded 5' primer and a J-beta primer mix characterized a second PCR of roughly 7 to 11 cycles. In TCRdb, the 5' RACE reads were re-called with MiXCR into one record per CDR3 protein. The profile shows about 1.4 million distinct CDR3 sequences, approximately 59% of them singletons. General study findings and limits: Donor CMV status, an unknown factor, possibly confounded changes in expanded clonotypes.

Sequencing was performed on blood. The receptor comes from a young man in good health. The chain recombines TRBV20-1 with TRBJ2-1; a weak D match, TRBD1 (7 bases). The CDR3 here is CSARDVVQGGFEQFF. In nucleotides, the CDR3 is TGCAGTGCTAGAGATGTGGTGCAGGGGGGCTTTGAGCAGTTCTTC.